This TCR beta chain was obtained from a study of blood T cell repertoires in COVID-19 (TCRdb year 2020). In terms of the full investigation: Samples from collaborators originated in the United States, Italy and Spain and spanned both the acute and convalescent phases of COVID-19. The material from the prospective study consisted of cDNA or gDNA derived from T cells, B-cell-depleted T cells, or PBMCs. Nearly every sample came with metadata listing a de-identified subject ID, COVID-19 status, age in years and sex. The repertoires were made available in a free public database intended to serve as a resource for research on the immune response to SARS-CoV-2. Samples came from the ongoing ImmuneRACE study (first 160 participants) plus 1,254 subjects from 6 global collaborators. Where available, HLA class I and class II types were obtained from metadata supplied by the sample provider rather than from assay-based typing. Subjects who had been exposed to COVID-19, were actively infected with it, or had recovered from it provided the deeply sampled blood TCRbeta repertoires that made up the dataset. On the study overall, not on this receptor specifically: How much clinical and demographic metadata was included differed by source and by participant, and the metadata was provided uncurated.

The immunoSEQ Assay, a bias-controlled multiplex PCR, was used to amplify TCRbeta CDR3 regions from genomic DNA. Under the source paper's analysis protocol: The number of nucleated cells in each sample was estimated from the amplification of reference gene primers within the assay. Sequence reads were collapsed and filtered to measure the absolute abundance of every unique TCRbeta CDR3 rearrangement. Productive Simpson clonality was computed per sample as the square root of Simpson's diversity index over productive rearrangements. TCRdb took this table from immuneACCESS and kept in-frame rearrangements with V and J called. Such tables lack part of the clones; where checked against another copy, unresolved V genes explain under half of the gap, and the rest is unexplained. V and J calls and clone size come straight from that table; D and trimming were deduced from the DNA. Counted in this sample were 80,000 to 100,000 clones; 60% to 85% of them appeared once. About 8.7% of the sample goes to the ten largest clones.

Taken from cysteine to phenylalanine, the CDR3 has 13 residues. Only the CDR3 part of the read is kept: 39 bases, read in frame from the first base. The junction carries 11 bases between V and J, which are trimmed by 6 bases and 6 bases respectively. The germline V gene sets CDR1 to MNHEY and CDR2 to SVGEGT. Another Seattle source contributed samples from volunteer blood donors who had recovered from COVID-19. The collaborating institutions used their own protocols to collect whole blood in K2EDTA tubes. For TCRbeta analysis, collaborators shipped samples as frozen whole blood, isolated PBMCs, or DNA extracted from either of those sample types. Notes on this clone: Its antigen is unknown. One base away there is no much larger clone; base qualities are not given.

The chain is assembled from TRBV6-2 or TRBV6-3 and TRBJ2-2, with no confidently assigned D gene. The sequence was collected from a middle-aged man who had recovered from COVID-19. Specimen: peripheral blood. The CDR3 region has the sequence CASSRQFPGELFF. Read as DNA, the sequence is TGTGCCAGCAGCCGTCAGTTCCCCGGGGAGCTGTTTTTT.